These 19 T cell receptor beta chains came from one sample sequenced in a study of cytomegalovirus exposure and HLA in healthy donors. PCR was performed using 60 Vbeta and 13 Jbeta primers. Produced via immunoSEQ multiplex PCR; TCRdb's table is partial and in-frame only. The sample carries approximately 190,000 clones, approximately 80% recorded once. Sequenced sample: PBMCs. The receptors shown here come from a woman aged 25 to 39 in good health and CMV-seropositive.

This chain joins TRBV19 and TRBJ1-1; tentative D call: TRBD1 (6 bases). The CDR3 spans 17 residues. Trimming removed 1 base from V and 0 bases from J, with 15 bases in between. CDR1 and CDR2 (germline): LNHDA, SQIVND (reference sequence). CDR3 nucleotides: TGTGCCAGTAGTATAGCGGACAGTTTTTACATGAACACTGAAGCTTTCTTT. Encoded protein: CASSIADSFYMNTEAFF. The variable domain in full, completed from reference TRBV19 and TRBJ1-1, reads DGGITQSPKYLFRKEGQNVTLSCEQNLNHDAMYWYRQDPGQGLRLIYYSQIVNDFQKGDIAEGYSVSREKKESFPLTVTSAQKNPTAFYLCASSIADSFYMNTEAFFGQGTRLTVV.

V usage is TRBV6-1 and J usage is TRBJ2-5; TRBD2 aligns across 11 bases. This CDR3 has 15 residues. Germline V gene data show CDR1 as MNHNS and CDR2 as SASEGT. Unmatched junction bases numbered 8, after V lost 8 bases and J lost 3 bases. The CDR3 region is CASGGLAGMKETQYF. The CDR3 DNA is TGTGCCAGCGGCGGACTAGCGGGTATGAAAGAGACCCAGTACTTC.

This chain links TRBV29-1 with TRBJ2-1; tentative D call: TRBD1 (6 bases). Trimming stripped 4 bases from V and 5 bases from J, with 6 bases between. The CDR3 sequence is 11 residues long. Germline lookup yields CDR1 SQVTM and CDR2 ANQGSEA. The CDR3 DNA follows: TGCAGCGTTGGGACAGACAATGAGCAGTTCTTC. This sequence encodes CSVGTDNEQFF.

Comment on this clone: This specimen includes other DNA sequences encoding the same CDR3. The genes are TRBV11-2 and TRBJ2-7; 9 nucleotides align to TRBD2. V lost 3 bases to trimming and J lost 0 bases; unmatched junction nucleotides: 0. Germline V CDR1 and CDR2: SGHAT, FQNNGV. The CDR3 extends over 14 amino acids. CDR3 region: CASSFSGSSYEQYF. CDR3 sequence (DNA): TGTGCCAGCAGCTTTAGCGGGAGCTCCTACGAGCAGTACTTC.

This chain connects TRBV6-6 to TRBJ1-5; 10 bases are shared with TRBD1. The length of the CDR3 is 13 residues. The V gene end was trimmed by 6 bases and the J gene end by 5 bases; junction bases not matched to a gene: 1. Germline values: CDR1 MNHNY, CDR2 SVGAGI (reference sequence). DNA of the CDR3: TGTGCCAGCAGGGACAGGGGGTATCAGCCCCAGCATTTT. Its translation is CASRDRGYQPQHF.

This sequence joins TRBV5-1 and TRBJ1-6; D might be TRBD1 (5 bases). The ends were cut back, 1 base at V and 6 bases at J, with 11 bases in the middle. CDR1 SGHRS and CDR2 YFSETQ come from the germline V gene. CDR3 length: 15 amino acids. CDR3: CASSLSGGFNSPLHF. CDR3 DNA sequence: TGCGCCAGCAGCTTGTCCGGGGGATTTAATTCACCCCTCCACTTT.

This chain connects TRBV27 to TRBJ1-5, with D tentatively TRBD1 (5 bases). Germline CDR1 is MNHEY and CDR2 is SMNVEV (reference sequence). This CDR3 is built from 16 residues. V lost 5 bases to trimming and J lost 3 bases, with 17 bases between them. CDR3: CASSPDPTGYNQPQHF. In DNA form, the CDR3 reads TGTGCCAGCAGTCCCGACCCAACAGGTTACAATCAGCCCCAGCATTTT.

This clone was picked up a small number of times. This sequence joins TRBV7-2 and TRBJ1-2; no firm D call. The CDR3 runs 13 residues. Germline CDR1 is SGHTA and CDR2 is FQGNSA. V gave up 5 bases and J gave up 5 bases, with 12 bases separating them. CDR3: CASSKTALYGYTF. CDR3 bases: TGTGCCAGCAGCAAAACAGCCTTATATGGCTACACCTTC.

As to this clone: Germline and junction disagree at one end, which may indicate a read error. V and J are TRBV7-9 and TRBJ1-4; 7 bases fit TRBD1. The CDR3 extends over 15 amino acids. In germline, CDR1 is SEHNR, CDR2 FQNEAQ (reference sequence). CDR3 sequence (DNA): TGTTCCAGCAGCTTAGTCACAGGGGTAAATGAAAAACTGTTTTTT. Protein product: CSSSLVTGVNEKLFF.

The chain employs TRBV19 and TRBJ2-3; TRBD2 is a possible D gene (5 bases). The CDR3 sequence is 15 residues long. The V gene lost 3 bases and the J gene lost 0 bases, with 10 bases spanning the gap. From germline, CDR1 is LNHDA and CDR2 SQIVND (reference sequence). CDR3 region: CASSIRRTSTDTQYF. As DNA, the CDR3 is TGTGCCAGTAGTATTAGGAGGACTAGCACAGATACGCAGTATTTT.

This chain joins TRBV7-8 and TRBJ1-2; 10 bases are a match to TRBD1. Germline V lookup: CDR1 SGHVS, CDR2 FQNEAQ. The CDR3 is 13 amino acids. V was pared by 4 bases and J by 8 bases, with 4 bases of the junction left unmatched. CDR3 sequence: CASSSRTGGGYTF. The DNA of the CDR3 is TGTGCCAGCAGCTCCCGGACAGGGGGAGGCTACACCTTC.

This clone was detected only a few times. This sequence joins TRBV28 and TRBJ1-1; no definite D call. CDR1 and CDR2 (germline): MDHEN, SYDVKM. Trimming pared 4 bases from V and 5 bases from J, leaving 5 bases between. CDR3 length equals 11 residues. The DNA of the CDR3 is TGTGCCAGCAGTTCTCTAACTGAAGCTTTCTTT. This gives the protein CASSSLTEAFF. The full variable domain, rest sourced from reference TRBV28 and TRBJ1-1, is DVKVTQSSRYLVKRTGEKVFLECVQDMDHENMFWYRQDPGLGLRLIYFSYDVKMKEKGDIPEGYSVSREKKERFSLILESASTNQTSMYLCASSSLTEAFFGQGTRLTVV.

This clone was observed a handful of times. CDR3: CASEQGDTQYF. CDR3 in DNA: TGTGCCAGCGAACAGGGAGATACGCAGTATTTT. This chain joins TRBV19 and TRBJ2-3, with D perhaps matching TRBD1 (6 bases). Between the trimmed V and J ends, which lost 9 bases and 5 bases, there was a span of 9 bases. This CDR3 has 11 residues. Germline V gene sequence: CDR1 LNHDA, CDR2 SQIVND (reference sequence). Using reference TRBV19 and TRBJ2-3 for the parts outside the CDR3, the full variable domain is DGGITQSPKYLFRKEGQNVTLSCEQNLNHDAMYWYRQDPGQGLRLIYYSQIVNDFQKGDIAEGYSVSREKKESFPLTVTSAQKNPTAFYLCASEQGDTQYFGPGTRLTVL.

The J gene is TRBJ2-2, the V gene TRBV15; the D gene is possibly TRBD1 (6 bases). The CDR3 length is 16 residues. The V gene's germline CDR1 is LNHNV and CDR2 YYDKDF (reference sequence). Trimming cost V 0 bases and J 5 bases, with 13 bases left between them. The CDR3, as DNA: TGTGCCACCAGCAGAGAGGCCAGGGGTTTAACCGGGGAGCTGTTTTTT. Translation gives CATSREARGLTGELFF.

This clone was detected only a few times. The V call is TRBV7-9, the J call TRBJ2-5; 10 nucleotides agree with TRBD1. The end of the DNA aligns better with TRBJ2-7, so the J call may be wrong. Germline CDR1 and CDR2: SEHNR and FQNEAQ (reference sequence). This CDR3 is 15 amino acids long. In DNA, the CDR3 is TGTGCCAGCAGCTTAGGTTTGGACAGGGGGAGCGAGCAGTACTTC. Its protein product is CASSLGLDRGSEQYF.

DNA of the CDR3: TGTGCCATCAGTGATGTGGGGGGGAGGAATGAGCAGTTCTTC. It is translated as CAISDVGGRNEQFF. V gene TRBV10-3 combines with J gene TRBJ2-1; 7 bases are a match to TRBD2. CDR1 ENHRY and CDR2 SYGVKD come from the germline V gene. The V segment lost 3 bases and the J segment 7 bases; nucleotides outside the gene matches: 6. The CDR3 loop spans 14 amino acids.

This chain links TRBV6-1 with TRBJ2-2; 7 positions match TRBD1. Germline values: CDR1 MNHNS, CDR2 SASEGT. Germline trimming cut 6 bases from V and 2 bases from J; bases unmatched to any gene: 6. This CDR3 spans 15 amino acids. CDR3 DNA: TGTGCCAGCAGCGTGACAGGGCTTAACACCGGGGAGCTGTTTTTT. The encoded protein is CASSVTGLNTGELFF.

This chain connects TRBV11-2 to TRBJ2-7; 13 bases are shared with TRBD2. The germline V gene encodes CDR1 SGHAT and CDR2 FQNNGV. J gave up 2 bases and V 4 bases, and 5 bases lay outside the gene matches. This CDR3 region has 16 residues. CDR3 DNA sequence: TGTGCCAGCAGCTATACTGGGACTAGCGGGGCCTACGAGCAGTACTTC. It encodes CASSYTGTSGAYEQYF.

CDR3 loop: CASSYPGGLNQPQHF. CDR3 bases: TGTGCCAGCAGTTACCCAGGGGGGTTGAATCAGCCCCAGCATTTT. The chain employs TRBV6-6 and TRBJ1-5; TRBD1 matches 7 bases. This CDR3 spans 15 amino acids. Germline assignment: CDR1 MNHNY and CDR2 SVGAGI (reference sequence). With V trimmed by 2 bases and J by 4 bases, 5 bases remained unmatched.